This TCR beta chain emerged from a study of T cells in Graves' hyperthyroidism and ophthalmopathy. What was amplified from RNA transcripts were TCR beta CDR3 regions. When the TCR CDR3 underwent first-round RT-PCR, the HTBI primer set was used. Using its own MiXCR run on the multiplex PCR reads, TCRdb lists one record per CDR3 protein. The sample holds roughly 800,000 distinct CDR3 sequences, more than 30% seen once. Germline V gives CDR1 SGDLS, CDR2 YYNGEE. V lost 4 bases and J lost 10, with 18 bases in between. This CDR3 has 13 amino acids. PBMCs stemmed from approximately 9.1 ml fresh peripheral blood. Study results and caveats: Most clonotypes expanded in the thyroid (above 0.001) were also present in blood.

A word on this clonotype: Its specificity is unknown.

The sample comprised blood. The chain links TRBV9 to TRBJ2-7, with a tentative D call TRBD1 (6 bases). The receptor comes from a man in his late teens or twenties with Graves' hyperthyroidism. DNA for the CDR3: TGTGCCAGCAGCAAGACGGGCAGGGGCTTCCAGTACTTC. It codes for CASSKTGRGFQYF. The whole variable domain, filled in from reference TRBV9 and TRBJ2-7, reads DSGVTQTPKHLITATGQRVTLRCSPRSGDLSVYWYQQSLDQGLQFLIQYYNGEERAKGNILERFSAQQFPDLHSELNLSSLELGDSALYFCASSKTGRGFQYFGPGTRLTVT.